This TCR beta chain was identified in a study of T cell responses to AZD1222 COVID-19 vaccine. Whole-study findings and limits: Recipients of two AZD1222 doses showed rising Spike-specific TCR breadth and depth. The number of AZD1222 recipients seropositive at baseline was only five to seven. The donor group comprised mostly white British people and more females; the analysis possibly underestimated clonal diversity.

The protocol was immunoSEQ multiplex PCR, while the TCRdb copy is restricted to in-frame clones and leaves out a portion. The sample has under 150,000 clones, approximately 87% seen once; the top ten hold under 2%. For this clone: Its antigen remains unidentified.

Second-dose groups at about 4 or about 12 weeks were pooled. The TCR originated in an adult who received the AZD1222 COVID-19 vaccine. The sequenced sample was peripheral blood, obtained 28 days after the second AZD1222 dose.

The CDR3 sequence: CASSLDSFETQYF. The CDR3 nucleotides read TGTGCCAGCAGCCTGGACTCGTTTGAGACCCAGTACTTC. This sequence joins TRBV28 and TRBJ2-5; the D gene is possibly TRBD2 (5 bases). The CDR3 is 13 amino acids. Germline CDR1 MDHEN, CDR2 SYDVKM. Trimming took 6 bases from V and 5 from J, leaving 13 bases between them. Looking up the rest from reference TRBV28 and TRBJ2-5 gives the full variable domain: DVKVTQSSRYLVKRTGEKVFLECVQDMDHENMFWYRQDPGLGLRLIYFSYDVKMKEKGDIPEGYSVSREKKERFSLILESASTNQTSMYLCASSLDSFETQYFGPGTRLLVL.